These T cell receptor beta chains were read from a single sample in a study of shared clonotypes between healthy human individuals. The assay was immunoSEQ multiplex PCR, and TCRdb's table has in-frame clones only and misses some. The sample yields roughly 700,000 clones, roughly 91% seen once. The sample comprised memory CD8+ T cells from PBMCs. These receptors were collected from a man younger than 30 in good health. Some clones in this sample may be carry-over from other donors' samples. Each CDR3 is given with its conserved first and last residue. A D gene is named only where the DNA matches it firmly. Some rows have no size entry. The others give once, few or many, or a class for an expanded clone.

CDR3nt,CDR3aa,d_gene,j_gene,abundance,v_gene
TGCAGCGCAACCGGGACTAGCGGGCGCCCCTCCTACAATGAGCAGTTCTTC,CSATGTSGRPSYNEQFF,TRBD2,TRBJ2-1,-,TRBV29-1
TGTGCCAGCAGTCGGACAGGGTCCCCCTACGAGCAGTACTTC,CASSRTGSPYEQYF,TRBD1,TRBJ2-7,once,TRBV28
TGTGCCAGCAGCCCCGGACAGCTTATTAACTATGGCTACACCTTC,CASSPGQLINYGYTF,-,TRBJ1-2,-,TRBV5-4
TGTGCCAGCAGTTTCAGGGGGCCCCCCTACGAGCAGTACTTC,CASSFRGPPYEQYF,TRBD1,TRBJ2-7,-,TRBV27
TGTGCCAGCAGTTACGGCGCGGGGGCGATGGGGACTGAAGCTTTCTTT,CASSYGAGAMGTEAFF,-,TRBJ1-1,-,TRBV6-5
TGTGCCAGTAGTGCAGGACTAGCTGGCAATGAGCAGTTCTTC,CASSAGLAGNEQFF,TRBD2,TRBJ2-1,-,TRBV19
TGCGCCAGCAGCTTCGAACAGATAGACACTGAAGCTTTCTTT,CASSFEQIDTEAFF,-,TRBJ1-1,-,TRBV5-1
TGTGCCAGCAGCTCCCGGGACTCTGTAAACACCGGGGAGCTGTTTTTT,CASSSRDSVNTGELFF,-,TRBJ2-2,-,TRBV5-4
TGTGCCAGTAGTGTCTTCTCGACAGGGCGGTATGGCTACACCTTC,CASSVFSTGRYGYTF,TRBD1,TRBJ1-2,few,TRBV19
TGTGCCAGCAGCTCAACAGGCGTCGGAGGCGAGCAGTACTTC,CASSSTGVGGEQYF,-,TRBJ2-7,-,TRBV11-2
TGTGCCAGCAGTTTTGCGAGCTCCTACGAGCAGTACTTC,CASSFASSYEQYF,-,TRBJ2-7,-,TRBV28
TGTGCCAGCGGCGCACAGCTATCAAATAATGAAAAACTGTTTTTT,CASGAQLSNNEKLFF,-,TRBJ1-4,-,TRBV14
TGCGCCAGCAGCCCAACAGGGGGCGAAGTCTTGCCCCAGCATTTT,CASSPTGGEVLPQHF,TRBD1,TRBJ1-5,-,TRBV5-1
TGTGCCAGCAGTTACGGGGGACAGGGGACTGGCTACACCTTC,CASSYGGQGTGYTF,TRBD1,TRBJ1-2,-,TRBV6-5
TGTGCCAGCAGTTACCCCGGCAGAACGAACACCGGGGAGCTGTTTTTT,CASSYPGRTNTGELFF,-,TRBJ2-2,-,TRBV6-5
TGTGCCAGCAGCCCTCAGGGCGGGTCCTACGAGCAGTACTTC,CASSPQGGSYEQYF,-,TRBJ2-7,few,TRBV6-6
TGTGCCAGCAGCCTGCCTAGCGGGAGCCAGCAGTACTTC,CASSLPSGSQQYF,TRBD2,TRBJ2-7,-,TRBV5-4
TGTGCCAGCAGCTTAGACCCTAGGGGCTATGGCTACACCTTC,CASSLDPRGYGYTF,-,TRBJ1-2,few,TRBV7-9
TGCGCCAGCAGCTTTATTACAGGGTTTCCTGAAGCTTTCTTT,CASSFITGFPEAFF,-,TRBJ1-1,-,TRBV5-1
TGCGCCAGCAGCTCCCAAGGACTAGCAGCGAACACCGGGGAGCTGTTTTTT,CASSSQGLAANTGELFF,TRBD2,TRBJ2-2,-,TRBV5-1
TGTGCCAGCAGTTTTTCGCGGACCCCTAACTATGGCTACACCTTC,CASSFSRTPNYGYTF,-,TRBJ1-2,-,TRBV28
TGCGCCAGCAGTGAGTCGAGGGGATCCTACAATGAGCAGTTCTTC,CASSESRGSYNEQFF,-,TRBJ2-1,once,TRBV10-1
TGTGCCAGCAGCGTAGCCCGGGACAGGGGGAACACCGGGGAGCTGTTTTTT,CASSVARDRGNTGELFF,TRBD1,TRBJ2-2,medium-sized,TRBV9
TGTGCCAGCAGTTTCCATGCTGGGGACAGGGGCTACAATGAAGCTTTCTTT,CASSFHAGDRGYNEAFF,TRBD1,TRBJ1-1,-,TRBV28
TGTGCCAGCAGCTTAGGACAGGCTGATACGCAGTATTTT,CASSLGQADTQYF,-,TRBJ2-3,-,TRBV7-6
TGTGCCAGCAGTTTATGGGGCCGAGGGGAGACCCAGTACTTC,CASSLWGRGETQYF,-,TRBJ2-5,-,TRBV27
TGTGCCAGTAGTGGGGGCGCCTCTGGAAACACCATATATTTT,CASSGGASGNTIYF,-,TRBJ1-3,once,TRBV19
TGTGCCAGCTCACCTTCAGGGACTGCCACAGATACGCAGTATTTT,CASSPSGTATDTQYF,-,TRBJ2-3,-,TRBV18
TGTGCCAGTAGTATGTTGGGGGCGCGGACTGAAGCTTTCTTT,CASSMLGARTEAFF,-,TRBJ1-1,-,TRBV19
TGTGCCAGCAGTGAATATGTGGGGAACCCTTACAATGAGCAGTTCTTC,CASSEYVGNPYNEQFF,-,TRBJ2-1,-,TRBV2
TGTGCCAGCAACGACATAGATGAGCAGTTCTTC,CASNDIDEQFF,-,TRBJ2-1,-,TRBV2